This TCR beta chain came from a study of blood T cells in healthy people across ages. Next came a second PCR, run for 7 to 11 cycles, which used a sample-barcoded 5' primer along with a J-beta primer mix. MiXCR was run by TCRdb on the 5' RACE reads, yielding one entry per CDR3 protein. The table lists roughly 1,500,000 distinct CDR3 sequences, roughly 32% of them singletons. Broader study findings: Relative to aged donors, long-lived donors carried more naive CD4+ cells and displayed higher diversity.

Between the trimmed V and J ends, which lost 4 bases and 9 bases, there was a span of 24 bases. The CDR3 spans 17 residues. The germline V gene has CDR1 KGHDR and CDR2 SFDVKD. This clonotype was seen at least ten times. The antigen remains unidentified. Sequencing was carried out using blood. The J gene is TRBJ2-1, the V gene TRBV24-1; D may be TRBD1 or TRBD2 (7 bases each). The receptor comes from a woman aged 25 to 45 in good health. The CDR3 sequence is CATSDKITGEGQPEQFF. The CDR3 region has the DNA TGTGCCACCAGTGACAAGATTACAGGGGAGGGTCAACCTGAGCAGTTCTTC.